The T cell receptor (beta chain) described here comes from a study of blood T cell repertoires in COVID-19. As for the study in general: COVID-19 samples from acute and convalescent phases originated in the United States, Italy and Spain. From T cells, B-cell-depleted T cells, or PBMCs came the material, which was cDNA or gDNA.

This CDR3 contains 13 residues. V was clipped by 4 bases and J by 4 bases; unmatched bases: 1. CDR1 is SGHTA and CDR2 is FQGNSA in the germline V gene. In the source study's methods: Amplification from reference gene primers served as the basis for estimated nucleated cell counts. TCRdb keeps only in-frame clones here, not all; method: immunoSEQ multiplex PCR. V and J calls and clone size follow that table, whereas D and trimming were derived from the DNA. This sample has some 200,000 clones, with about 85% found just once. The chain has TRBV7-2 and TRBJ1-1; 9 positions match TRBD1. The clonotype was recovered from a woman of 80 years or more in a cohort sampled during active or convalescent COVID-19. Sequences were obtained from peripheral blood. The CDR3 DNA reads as TGTGCCAGCAGCTCACAGGGGGCCACTGAAGCTTTCTTT. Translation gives CASSSQGATEAFF.